This entry lists 32 T cell receptor beta chains sequenced from one sample in a study of regulatory T cells in long-lasting Graves disease (dated by TCRdb to about 2021). The sample's time point, from its label and the paper: newly diagnosed GD, antithyroid drugs for less than 3 months. For both TCR sequencing and RNA sequencing, RNA was extracted from PBMCs using TRIzol. Library creation used multiplex PCR. Sequencing relied on an Illumina HiSeq 4000. iRepertoire HTBI primers and Arm-PCR amplification of CDR3 regions were used to construct TCR beta libraries. Through fastp at Q25 and MiXCR, TCRdb rebuilt clones from the public reads, retaining in-frame beta chains. Under each unique CDR3 protein, matching rows form one entry showing the most common genes and DNA. The sample table records roughly 400,000 distinct CDR3 sequences; over 15% of these occur just once. The ten largest clones represent roughly 23% of the sample.

These same data were also listed under a study on T cells in Graves' hyperthyroidism and ophthalmopathy.

The sample was peripheral blood mononuclear cells (PBMCs), taken at new diagnosis, from a patient treated with antithyroid drugs. These receptors came from a woman younger than 35 with Graves disease. Donor details come from another sample of the same person, matched by shared clones.

The chain has TRBV27 and TRBJ1-3; D is undetermined. With 3 bases removed from V and 3 bases from J, the gap between germline ends came to 9 bases. CDR3 length: 14 residues. Germline values: CDR1 MNHEY, CDR2 SMNVEV (reference sequence). The CDR3 loop is CASSFAFGGNTIYF. CDR3 nucleotides: TGTGCCAGCAGTTTCGCTTTCGGTGGAAACACCATATATTTT.

In its sample, this clonotype was seen a few times. V gene TRBV27 combines with J gene TRBJ2-5, with a possible D match to TRBD2 (5 bases). CDR3 size: 11 residues. Germline loops: CDR1 MNHEY, CDR2 SMNVEV (reference sequence). V was shortened by 6 bases and J by 5 bases, with 7 bases between the two germline ends. The DNA for the CDR3 is TGTGCCAGCAGGAGGAGGGAGACCCAGTACTTC. Its translation is CASRRRETQYF.

The chain joins TRBV3-1 to TRBJ2-1, with D hard to call. V was clipped by 0 bases and J by 9 bases, with 9 bases between them. The CDR3 consists of 13 residues. The germline gives CDR1 LGHDT, CDR2 YNNKEL (reference sequence). CDR3 sequence: CASSQDRNLEQFF. The CDR3 coding sequence is TGTGCCAGCAGCCAAGATCGTAACCTTGAGCAGTTCTTC.

In its sample, this clonotype was seen many times. The rearrangement links TRBV20-1 to TRBJ2-3, with TRBD2 matching 10 bases. V was pared by 2 bases and J by 2 bases, with 10 bases of the junction left unmatched. This CDR3 has 17 amino acids. CDR1 DFQATT and CDR2 SNEGSKA come from the germline V gene (reference sequence). The CDR3 region is CSARTSGMGLYTDTQYF. For the CDR3, the DNA is TGCAGTGCTAGAACTAGCGGGATGGGACTGTACACAGATACGCAGTATTTT.

This clonotype was detected only a few times. V gene TRBV4-1 combines with J gene TRBJ1-1; D gene ambiguous. The V gene lost 1 base and the J gene lost 7 bases, with 7 bases spanning the gap. CDR3 length: 12 residues. Germline values: CDR1 MGHRA, CDR2 YSYEKL. The CDR3 loop is CASSQGRSEAFF. CDR3 sequence (DNA): TGCGCCAGCAGCCAAGGACGGAGTGAAGCTTTCTTT.

At least ten counts were recorded for this clonotype. J is TRBJ2-1 and V is TRBV5-1; D is perhaps TRBD2 (5 bases). This CDR3 is 15 amino acids long. Germline V gene data show CDR1 as SGHRS and CDR2 as YFSETQ. V lost 1 base, J lost 7 bases, and 15 bases lay in between. The CDR3 reads CASSLLARAENEQFF. The CDR3 DNA sequence: TGCGCCAGCAGCTTGCTGGCGAGGGCCGAGAATGAGCAGTTCTTC.

The table lists this clonotype with a few counts. In DNA form, the CDR3 reads TGCGCCAGCAGCTTACGAACTAGTCAGAAACCCAGCGCCTACAATGAGCAGTTCTTC. The encoded protein is CASSLRTSQKPSAYNEQFF. V usage is TRBV5-1 and J usage is TRBJ2-1, with TRBD2 as a possible D gene (5 bases). The ends were cut back, 2 bases at V and 2 bases at J, with 23 bases in the middle. Germline V CDR1 and CDR2: SGHRS, YFSETQ. CDR3 size: 19 residues.

Ten or more counts support this clonotype. This chain connects TRBV28 to TRBJ2-1; 8 bases are shared with TRBD2. V was clipped by 5 bases and J by 9 bases; unmatched bases: 21. The germline V gene encodes CDR1 MDHEN and CDR2 SYDVKM. CDR3 length: 18 residues. The CDR3 sequence is CASSPPRSGLAAAGEQFF. CDR3 coding DNA: TGTGCCAGCAGTCCACCCCGATCTGGACTAGCAGCTGCGGGTGAGCAGTTCTTC. The whole variable domain, filled in from reference TRBV28 and TRBJ2-1, reads DVKVTQSSRYLVKRTGEKVFLECVQDMDHENMFWYRQDPGLGLRLIYFSYDVKMKEKGDIPEGYSVSREKKERFSLILESASTNQTSMYLCASSPPRSGLAAAGEQFFGPGTRLTVL.

This clonotype was detected a few times. V usage is TRBV7-2 and J usage is TRBJ1-2, with a possible D match to TRBD1 (6 bases). Germline V gene lookup returns CDR1 SGHTA and CDR2 FQGNSA. V lost 0 bases and J lost 6, with 8 bases in between. This CDR3 is built from 13 residues. The CDR3 bases are TGTGCCAGCAGCTTAGCAGGGGGGGATGGCTACACCTTC. Translated: CASSLAGGDGYTF.

This clonotype was detected ten times or more. The chain uses TRBV9 and TRBJ2-3, with unresolved D. V was trimmed by 4 bases and J by 1 base, leaving 10 bases between them. The germline gives CDR1 SGDLS, CDR2 YYNGEE. The CDR3 is made up of 14 amino acids. The CDR3 DNA reads TGTGCCAGCAGCTCGACGAGAGGCACAGATACGCAGTATTTT. It specifies CASSSTRGTDTQYF. Combining the CDR3 with reference TRBV9 and TRBJ2-3 gives the whole variable domain DSGVTQTPKHLITATGQRVTLRCSPRSGDLSVYWYQQSLDQGLQFLIQYYNGEERAKGNILERFSAQQFPDLHSELNLSSLELGDSALYFCASSSTRGTDTQYFGPGTRLTVL.

Comment on this clonotype: Given a much more abundant clone one base away, this may be a read error. The CDR3: CANVTQGLKQETQYF. CDR3 DNA: TGTGCCAACGTGACACAGGGACTAAAGCAAGAGACCCAGTACTTC. The V and J genes are TRBV7-8 and TRBJ2-5, with a tentative D call TRBD2 (7 bases). V was pared by 10 bases and J by 2 bases, with 20 bases between. Germline V gene lookup returns CDR1 SGHVS and CDR2 FQNEAQ. This CDR3 is built from 15 residues.

This clonotype was recorded many times. The chain joins TRBV2 to TRBJ2-5; D unclear. There are 12 residues in the CDR3. V was cut by 3 bases and J by 5 bases, with 7 bases left in between. CDR1 SNHLY and CDR2 FYNNEI come from the germline V gene. CDR3 nucleotide sequence: TGTGCCAGCAGTGATATGGCCGAGACCCAGTACTTC. Its translation is CASSDMAETQYF.

With regard to this clonotype: Compared with germline, one end of the junction differs, possibly owing to a read error. The CDR3 reads CASSSRGQGFF. Written as DNA, the CDR3 is TGTGCCAGCAGCTCCAGGGGACAGGGGTTTTTC. V gene TRBV7-9 combines with J gene TRBJ1-2; 10 bases are a match to TRBD1. Germline-derived CDR1 and CDR2 are SEHNR and FQNEAQ (reference sequence). This CDR3 region has 11 residues.

This clonotype was counted ten times or more. The rearrangement uses TRBV7-3 and TRBJ2-3, with 9 bases aligning to TRBD2. The CDR3 contains 15 residues. The V gene's germline CDR1 is SGHTA and CDR2 FQGTGA. Trimming removed 5 bases from V and 6 bases from J; junction bases left unmatched: 9. CDR3: CASSALSGRADTQYF. Written as DNA, the CDR3 is TGTGCCAGCAGCGCACTTAGCGGGAGAGCGGATACGCAGTATTTT.

This clonotype was counted ten times or more. The chain employs TRBV5-1 and TRBJ2-5, with 7 bases that match TRBD1. The CDR3 totals 13 residues. J lost 6 bases, V lost 4 bases, and 6 bases had no gene match. Looked up from germline, CDR1 is SGHRS and CDR2 is YFSETQ. CDR3 sequence: CASSPDRVKTQYF. In DNA form, the CDR3 reads TGCGCCAGCAGCCCCGACAGGGTAAAGACCCAGTACTTC.

Only a few counts were recorded for this clonotype. The junction shows a germline mismatch at one end, possibly a read error. The chain has TRBV7-7 and TRBJ2-1; 8 bases are shared with TRBD2. From germline, CDR1 is SSHAT and CDR2 FNYEAQ (reference sequence). CDR3 length equals 18 residues. The CDR3 is CASSLGKLAGPIRNEQFF. The CDR3 nucleotides are TGTGCTAGCAGCTTAGGGAAGTTAGCGGGACCAATTCGCAATGAGCAGTTCTTC.

The genes are TRBV28 and TRBJ1-4, with D unclear. Trimming removed 3 bases at V and 7 bases at J, with 6 bases between. The CDR3 has 12 amino acids. Germline V gene sequence: CDR1 MDHEN, CDR2 SYDVKM. CDR3 region: CASSFYSEKLFF. The CDR3 DNA reads TGTGCCAGCAGTTTTTACAGTGAAAAACTGTTTTTT.

This clonotype was observed many times. The rearrangement links TRBV2 to TRBJ2-7; D remains unclear. The V and J ends lost 2 bases and 3 bases respectively, with 8 bases between them. CDR1 is SNHLY and CDR2 is FYNNEI in the germline V gene. The CDR3 covers 13 residues. This CDR3 is CASSETVYYEQYF. The CDR3, as DNA: TGTGCCAGCAGTGAAACGGTCTACTACGAGCAGTACTTC.

Of note for this clonotype: Possible read error: a much larger clone is one base away. The genes are TRBV20-1 and TRBJ2-1; D is unclear. Trimming shortened V by 4 bases and J by 13 bases, and 11 bases separated the two germline ends. This CDR3 has 10 residues. The germline V gene encodes CDR1 DFQATT and CDR2 SNEGSKA (reference sequence). The CDR3 nucleotides read TGCAGTGCTACCGAAAACATTCAGTTCTTC. Amino acid sequence: CSATENIQFF.

With respect to this clonotype: The CDR3 ends on some other residue instead of the conserved phenylalanine or tryptophan, so this is likely a read error. The V and J genes are TRBV3-1 and TRBJ1-2; D is unresolved. Germline V CDR1 and CDR2: LGHDT, YNNKEL (reference sequence). This CDR3 region has 14 residues. V dropped 0 bases and J dropped 1 base, with 6 bases sitting between them. CDR3 residues: CASSQDAGNYGYTL. DNA of the CDR3: TGTGCCAGCAGCCAAGATGCGGGTAACTATGGCTACACCCTC.

There are many counts of this clonotype. V and J are TRBV27 and TRBJ2-7; possibly TRBD1 for D (5 bases). Germline CDR1 is MNHEY and CDR2 is SMNVEV (reference sequence). Trimming shortened V by 2 bases and J by 2 bases, and 10 bases separated the two germline ends. The CDR3 is 14 residues long. The CDR3 loop reads CASSLQGTTYEQYF. In DNA, the CDR3 is TGTGCCAGCAGTTTACAGGGAACCACCTACGAGCAGTACTTC.

With regard to this clonotype: This may come from a read error, since a much larger clone is one base off. The chain links TRBV10-2 to TRBJ2-7; TRBD1 matches 7 bases. CDR1 is WSHSY, CDR2 SAAADI, per germline. The junction had 10 bases not matched to a gene; V was cut back by 8 bases and J by 3 bases. The CDR3 is 14 amino acids. Here the CDR3 reads CASGLTGVVYEQYF. CDR3 sequence (DNA): TGCGCCAGCGGCCTAACAGGGGTGGTCTACGAGCAGTACTTC.

This clonotype occurred many times. The chain recombines TRBV27 with TRBJ2-1; D is undetermined. The J call may be mistaken, given a closer DNA end match to TRBJ2-5. Germline lookup yields CDR1 MNHEY and CDR2 SMNVEV (reference sequence). CDR3 length equals 14 residues. As DNA, the CDR3 is TGTGCCAGCAGTCCACTACCACCCCAAGAGACCCAGTACTTC. Its protein product is CASSPLPPQETQYF.

This clonotype was seen ten or more times. The chain recombines TRBV12-3 or TRBV12-4 with TRBJ1-1; tentatively, D is TRBD1 (5 bases). V shed 5 bases and J shed 4 bases, with 11 bases lying between them. The CDR3 runs 13 residues. The CDR3 sequence is CASSRRGGTEAFF. CDR3 sequence (DNA): TGTGCCAGCAGTCGGAGGGGTGGCACTGAAGCTTTCTTT.

The table lists this clonotype with many counts. This chain joins TRBV6-2 or TRBV6-3 and TRBJ1-3; unclear D gene. Germline CDR1 reads MNHEY; CDR2 reads SVGEGT. V was clipped by 5 bases and J by 0 bases, with 8 bases between them. The CDR3 is 14 residues long. CDR3 bases: TGTGCCAGCAGTGACGGAAGCTCTGGAAACACCATATATTTT. Amino acids: CASSDGSSGNTIYF.

This clonotype was recorded a few times. The chain recombines TRBV19 with TRBJ2-1; 8 bases are shared with TRBD1. Germline CDR1 reads LNHDA; CDR2 reads SQIVND (reference sequence). The V segment lost 2 bases and the J segment 5 bases; nucleotides outside the gene matches: 5. This CDR3 is 15 amino acids long. The CDR3 region is CASSIYRGEDNEQFF. The CDR3 DNA reads as TGTGCCAGTAGTATATACAGGGGGGAAGACAATGAGCAGTTCTTC. Filled out from reference TRBV19 and TRBJ2-1, the complete variable domain reads DGGITQSPKYLFRKEGQNVTLSCEQNLNHDAMYWYRQDPGQGLRLIYYSQIVNDFQKGDIAEGYSVSREKKESFPLTVTSAQKNPTAFYLCASSIYRGEDNEQFFGPGTRLTVL.

This clonotype appeared many times. V gene TRBV7-2 combines with J gene TRBJ1-1; D remains unclear. Per the germline V gene, CDR1 is SGHTA and CDR2 is FQGNSA. The CDR3 consists of 13 residues. Trimming took off 1 base at V and 1 base at J, with 4 bases between the two ends. CDR3 nucleotides: TGTGCCAGCAGCTTAGAGCGGAACACTGAAGCTTTCTTT. It yields the protein CASSLERNTEAFF.

As to this clonotype: A much larger clonotype is one base distant, so this may be a read error. The chain uses TRBV12-3 or TRBV12-4 and TRBJ2-7; 9 nucleotides match TRBD1. The CDR3 runs to 15 residues. Here the CDR3 reads CASSSTGTGTYEQCF. The CDR3 DNA is TGTGCCAGCAGTTCAACCGGGACAGGGACCTACGAGCAGTGCTTC.

This clonotype showed up many times. The rearrangement joins TRBV3-1 to TRBJ2-1; 9 nucleotides agree with TRBD2. Germline V gives CDR1 LGHDT, CDR2 YNNKEL (reference sequence). The CDR3 is made up of 14 amino acids. Germline trimming cut 1 base from V and 8 bases from J; bases unmatched to any gene: 3. The CDR3 sequence is CASSQAGGRDEQFF. The CDR3 region has the DNA TGTGCCAGCAGCCAAGCGGGCGGGAGGGATGAGCAGTTCTTC.

This clonotype was seen ten or more times. The rearrangement links TRBV2 to TRBJ2-1; 8 nucleotides agree with TRBD2. The CDR3 length is 15 residues. CDR1 is SNHLY, CDR2 FYNNEI, per germline. The trim removed 2 bases at V and 9 bases at J, leaving 9 bases unmatched. The CDR3 DNA reads TGTGCCAGCAGTGAAACCCCCGTGGCGGGAGGTGAGCAGTTCTTC. Translated, it gives CASSETPVAGGEQFF.

This clonotype showed up just a few times. V gene TRBV4-3 combines with J gene TRBJ2-3; tentative D call: TRBD2 (5 bases). Germline V gene sequence: CDR1 LGHNA, CDR2 YSLEER. The CDR3 loop spans 18 amino acids. V lost 1 base to trimming and J lost 2 bases, with 19 bases between them. The CDR3 DNA reads as TGCGCCAGCAGCCAAGGTCGACTCGGTCCGGGGAACACAGATACGCAGTATTTT. It yields the protein CASSQGRLGPGNTDTQYF.

The table lists this clonotype with a few counts. The V gene is TRBV7-2, the J gene TRBJ2-2, with 12 bases identical to TRBD2. There are 15 residues in the CDR3. Trimming took 6 bases from V and 6 from J; bases not matched to a gene: 5. Germline assignment: CDR1 SGHTA and CDR2 FQGNSA. The CDR3: CASRRLAGESGELFF. CDR3 nucleotides: TGTGCCAGCAGACGACTAGCGGGAGAGTCCGGGGAGCTGTTTTTT. The full variable domain, its missing parts supplied by reference TRBV7-2 and TRBJ2-2, is GAGVSQSPSNKVTEKGKDVELRCDPISGHTALYWYRQSLGQGLEFLIYFQGNSAPDKSGLPSDRFSAERTGGSVSTLTIQRTQQEDSAVYLCASRRLAGESGELFFGEGSRLTVL.